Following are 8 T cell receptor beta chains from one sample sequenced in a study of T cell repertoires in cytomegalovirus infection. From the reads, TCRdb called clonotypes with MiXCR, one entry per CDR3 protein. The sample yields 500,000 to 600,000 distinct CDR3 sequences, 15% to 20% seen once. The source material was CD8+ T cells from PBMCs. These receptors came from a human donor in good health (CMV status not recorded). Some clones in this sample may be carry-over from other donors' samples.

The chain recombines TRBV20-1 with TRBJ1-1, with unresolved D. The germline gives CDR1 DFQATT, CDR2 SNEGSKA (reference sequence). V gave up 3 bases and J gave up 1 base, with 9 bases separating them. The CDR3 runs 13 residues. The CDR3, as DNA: TGCAGTGCTAGCTGGGATAAGAACACTGAAGCTTTCTTT. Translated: CSASWDKNTEAFF.

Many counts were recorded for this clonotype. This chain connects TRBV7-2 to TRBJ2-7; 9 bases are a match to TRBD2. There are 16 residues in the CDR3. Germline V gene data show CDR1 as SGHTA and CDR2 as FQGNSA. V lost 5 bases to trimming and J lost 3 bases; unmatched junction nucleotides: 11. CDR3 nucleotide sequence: TGTGCCAGCAGCCCAACGAGAGCGGGAGGTCACTACGAGCAGTACTTC. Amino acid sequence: CASSPTRAGGHYEQYF. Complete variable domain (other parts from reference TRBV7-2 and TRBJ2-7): GAGVSQSPSNKVTEKGKDVELRCDPISGHTALYWYRQSLGQGLEFLIYFQGNSAPDKSGLPSDRFSAERTGGSVSTLTIQRTQQEDSAVYLCASSPTRAGGHYEQYFGPGTRLTVT.

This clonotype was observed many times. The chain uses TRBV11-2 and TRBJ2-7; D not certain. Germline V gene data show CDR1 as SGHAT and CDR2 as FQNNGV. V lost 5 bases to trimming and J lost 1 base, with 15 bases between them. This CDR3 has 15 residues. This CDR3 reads CASSIVPSVSYEQYF. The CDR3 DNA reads TGTGCCAGCAGCATAGTACCCTCAGTTTCCTACGAGCAGTACTTC.

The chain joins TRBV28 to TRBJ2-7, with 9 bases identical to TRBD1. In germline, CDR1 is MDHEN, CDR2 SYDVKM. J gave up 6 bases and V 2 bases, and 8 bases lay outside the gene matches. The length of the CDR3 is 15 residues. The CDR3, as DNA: TGTGCCAGCAGTTTAAGGGACAGGGTCCTTTGCGAGCAGTACTTC. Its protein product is CASSLRDRVLCEQYF.

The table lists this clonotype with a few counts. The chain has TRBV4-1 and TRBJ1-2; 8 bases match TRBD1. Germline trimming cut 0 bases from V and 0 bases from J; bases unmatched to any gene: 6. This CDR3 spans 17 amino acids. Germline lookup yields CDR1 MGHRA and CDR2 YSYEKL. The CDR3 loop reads CASSQDPRDRTNYGYTF. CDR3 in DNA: TGCGCCAGCAGCCAAGACCCGCGGGACAGGACTAACTATGGCTACACCTTC.

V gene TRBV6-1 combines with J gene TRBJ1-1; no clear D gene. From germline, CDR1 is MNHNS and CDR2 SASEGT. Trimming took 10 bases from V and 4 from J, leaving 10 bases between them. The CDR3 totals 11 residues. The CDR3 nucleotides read TGTGCCACGTTGGCGGGCACTGAAGCTTTCTTT. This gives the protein CATLAGTEAFF.

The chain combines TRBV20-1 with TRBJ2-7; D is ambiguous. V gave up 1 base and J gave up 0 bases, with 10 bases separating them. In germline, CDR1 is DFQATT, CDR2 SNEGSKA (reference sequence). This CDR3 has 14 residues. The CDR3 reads CSARVRRISYEQYF. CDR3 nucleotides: TGCAGTGCTAGAGTGCGACGGATCTCCTACGAGCAGTACTTC.

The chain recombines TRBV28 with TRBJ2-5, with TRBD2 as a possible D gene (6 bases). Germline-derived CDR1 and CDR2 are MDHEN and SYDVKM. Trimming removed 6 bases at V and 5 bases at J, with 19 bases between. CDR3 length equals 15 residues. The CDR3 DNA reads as TGTGCCAGCAGCCCCACCTCCGGGACTGGGGAGACCCAGTACTTC. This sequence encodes CASSPTSGTGETQYF. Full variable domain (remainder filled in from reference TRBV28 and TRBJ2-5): DVKVTQSSRYLVKRTGEKVFLECVQDMDHENMFWYRQDPGLGLRLIYFSYDVKMKEKGDIPEGYSVSREKKERFSLILESASTNQTSMYLCASSPTSGTGETQYFGPGTRLLVL.